The 14 T cell receptor beta chains below were found in one sample sequenced in a study of blood T cell repertoires in COVID-19. This table comes from immunoSEQ multiplex PCR, and its TCRdb copy is limited to in-frame clones, with some not included. This sample yields approximately 230,000 clones, of which roughly nine tenths are seen a single time; around 3% belongs to the top ten. Material: peripheral blood. These receptors all stem from a man between 18 and 29 years old with active or convalescent COVID-19.

This chain uses TRBV7-3 with TRBJ2-1; 11 nucleotides align to TRBD2. The CDR3 runs to 18 residues. Trimming took 4 bases from V and 0 from J; bases not matched to a gene: 8. CDR1 SGHTA and CDR2 FQGTGA come from the germline V gene. DNA for the CDR3: TGTGCCAGCAGCTCTCCTGGGACTAGCGGATTCTCCTACAATGAGCAGTTCTTC. This codes for CASSSPGTSGFSYNEQFF.

The V gene is TRBV28, the J gene TRBJ1-6; 7 positions agree with TRBD1. The trim removed 6 bases at V and 6 bases at J, leaving 8 bases unmatched. Germline values: CDR1 MDHEN, CDR2 SYDVKM. The CDR3 contains 15 residues. The CDR3 here is CASRRDRDLNSPLHF. CDR3 bases: TGTGCCAGCAGGAGAGACAGGGATCTTAATTCACCCCTCCACTTT.

This clone was seen once. This rearrangement joins TRBV19 to TRBJ2-4; the D gene is possibly TRBD2 (7 bases). There are 12 residues in the CDR3. Germline CDR1 is LNHDA and CDR2 is SQIVND (reference sequence). V was clipped by 6 bases and J by 6 bases, with 9 bases between them. The CDR3, as DNA: TGTGCCAGTAGGGCGGGGGCAAACATTCAGTACTTC. Translating it yields CASRAGANIQYF.

This clone was seen only a few times. The V and J genes are TRBV7-8 and TRBJ1-6; the match to TRBD1 covers 7 bases. In germline, CDR1 is SGHVS, CDR2 FQNEAQ. This CDR3 region has 15 residues. Trimming cost V 4 bases and J 5 bases; bases outside gene matches: 5. In DNA, the CDR3 is TGTGCCAGCAGCTCGTCCGGGACAGATAATTCACCCCTCCACTTT. This gives the protein CASSSSGTDNSPLHF.

The chain has TRBV3-1 (or the pseudogene TRBV3-2) and TRBJ1-2; D uncertain. CDR3 length: 17 amino acids. Germline loops: CDR1 LGHDT, CDR2 YNNKEL (reference sequence). V was clipped by 3 bases and J by 6 bases, with 23 bases between them. The CDR3 coding sequence is TGTGCCAGCAGCCAGCGGGAATCCGGGGAGATACTAGATGGCTACACCTTC. Translation gives CASSQRESGEILDGYTF.

This chain uses TRBV12-5 with TRBJ2-1; a possible D gene is TRBD2 (6 bases). Germline V gene lookup returns CDR1 LGHNT and CDR2 FRNRAP. There are 14 residues in the CDR3. Between the trimmed V and J ends, which lost 1 base and 4 bases, there was a span of 8 bases. The CDR3 reads CASGLEGLYNEQFF. The CDR3 bases are TGTGCTAGTGGTTTGGAGGGACTTTACAATGAGCAGTTCTTC.

CDR3 DNA: TGTGCCAGCAGCCGGGGAGGGGCAGTCGAAGCTTTCTTT. This sequence encodes CASSRGGAVEAFF. The chain is built from TRBV12-3 or TRBV12-4 and TRBJ1-1, with a tentative D call TRBD1 (5 bases). Between the trimmed V and J ends, which lost 6 bases and 8 bases, there was a span of 16 bases. This CDR3 comprises 13 residues.

For the CDR3, the DNA is TGTGCCAGCAGCTTGGGTCAGGGTCACAACTCACCCCTCCACTTT. It is translated as CASSLGQGHNSPLHF. The chain is built from TRBV28 and TRBJ1-6, with D perhaps TRBD1 (5 bases). The germline V and J ends were trimmed by 6 bases and 10 bases, with 19 bases remaining between them. This CDR3 contains 15 residues. Germline V CDR1 and CDR2: MDHEN, SYDVKM.

The J gene is TRBJ1-1, the V gene TRBV7-2, with TRBD1 as a possible D gene (5 bases). Germline V CDR1 and CDR2: SGHTA, FQGNSA. CDR3 size: 14 residues. Trimming removed 4 bases from V and 2 bases from J, with 11 bases in between. In DNA, the CDR3 is TGTGCCAGCAGCTATGCGACAGCCAACACTGAAGCTTTCTTT. As protein: CASSYATANTEAFF.

The V call is TRBV27, the J call TRBJ1-1; possibly TRBD1 for D (5 bases). The ends were cut back, 5 bases at V and 3 bases at J, with 13 bases in the middle. The germline V gene has CDR1 MNHEY and CDR2 SMNVEV (reference sequence). This CDR3 has 14 residues. The CDR3 protein is CASSITGSHTEAFF. The DNA for the CDR3 is TGTGCCAGCAGTATAACAGGTTCTCACACTGAAGCTTTCTTT.

CDR3 protein: CASSPWTGGPGSPLHF. The CDR3 region has the DNA TGTGCCAGCAGCCCTTGGACAGGGGGCCCGGGATCACCCCTCCACTTT. V usage is TRBV7-3 and J usage is TRBJ1-6; 11 bases line up with TRBD1. Germline-derived CDR1 and CDR2 are SGHTA and FQGTGA. The CDR3 runs to 16 residues. The V segment lost 5 bases and the J segment 10 bases; nucleotides outside the gene matches: 10.

The chain links TRBV7-2 to TRBJ1-3, with a possible D match to TRBD1 (6 bases). This CDR3 comprises 14 residues. V dropped 5 bases and J dropped 3 bases, with 11 bases sitting between them. Germline lookup yields CDR1 SGHTA and CDR2 FQGNSA. CDR3 nucleotides: TGTGCCAGCAGCGAACAGGGCGGTGGAAACACCATATATTTT. Translated, it gives CASSEQGGGNTIYF. The whole variable domain, filled in from reference TRBV7-2 and TRBJ1-3, reads GAGVSQSPSNKVTEKGKDVELRCDPISGHTALYWYRQSLGQGLEFLIYFQGNSAPDKSGLPSDRFSAERTGGSVSTLTIQRTQQEDSAVYLCASSEQGGGNTIYFGEGSWLTVV.

The rearrangement uses TRBV27 and TRBJ1-3; D is perhaps TRBD1 (5 bases). The V gene's germline CDR1 is MNHEY and CDR2 SMNVEV (reference sequence). The CDR3 sequence is 17 residues long. V dropped 6 bases and J dropped 4 bases, with 22 bases sitting between them. DNA of the CDR3: TGTGCCAGCAGCCCATTACCAGCGGGGGAAAAGGGAAACACCATATATTTT. Translation: CASSPLPAGEKGNTIYF.

Here the CDR3 DNA reads TGTGCCAGCAGCCGGAATGTATTCCCGGCGGGGGGGGTGCAAGAGACCCAGTACTTC. As protein: CASSRNVFPAGGVQETQYF. The rearrangement joins TRBV5-4 to TRBJ2-5, with TRBD2 matching 9 bases. With 4 bases clipped from V and 2 bases from J, the junction kept 18 bases outside the gene matches. This CDR3 region has 19 residues. Germline loops: CDR1 SGHNT, CDR2 YYREEE (reference sequence). Variable domain in full (rest from reference TRBV5-4 and TRBJ2-5): ETGVTQSPTHLIKTRGQQVTLRCSSQSGHNTVSWYQQALGQGPQFIFQYYREEENGRGNFPPRFSGLQFPNYSSELNVNALELDDSALYLCASSRNVFPAGGVQETQYFGPGTRLLVL.